The 24 T cell receptor beta chains presented below share a single source sample, sequenced in a study of T cells in Graves' hyperthyroidism and ophthalmopathy. Using RNA transcripts as the source, TCR beta CDR3 regions were amplified. First-round RT-PCR targeting the TCR CDR3 was performed with the HTBI primer set. Each CDR3 protein gets one entry after TCRdb re-called the multiplex PCR reads with MiXCR. The sample contains 350,000 to 450,000 distinct CDR3 sequences, over 12% of which appear only once. The material sequenced was blood. Receptors were obtained from a man in his forties or fifties with Graves' ophthalmopathy.

In the case of this clonotype: Possible read error: a much larger clone is one base away. Written as DNA, the CDR3 is TGTGCCATCAGTGAGTCGGCAACAAGGGATACGCAGTATTTT. Translating it yields CAISESATRDTQYF. This chain links TRBV10-3 with TRBJ2-3; D not resolved. The CDR3 spans 14 residues. Germline V gene data show CDR1 as ENHRY and CDR2 as SYGVKD. Trimming shortened V by 0 bases and J by 6 bases, and 10 bases separated the two germline ends.

As concerns this clonotype: At one boundary the junction diverges from the germline segment, which might be a read error. This chain uses TRBV7-9 with TRBJ2-5; 7 bases line up with TRBD2. Germline V gene data show CDR1 as SEHNR and CDR2 as FQNEAQ (reference sequence). The CDR3 length is 14 residues. The CDR3, as DNA: TGTGCCAGCGGGCGAGCGGGATTCCAAGAGGCCCAGTACTTC. Its protein product is CASGRAGFQEAQYF.

V usage is TRBV20-1 and J usage is TRBJ2-7; the D gene is possibly TRBD2 (6 bases). The CDR3 contains 14 residues. The germline V gene has CDR1 DFQATT and CDR2 SNEGSKA (reference sequence). The ends were cut back, 0 bases at V and 3 bases at J, with 12 bases in the middle. CDR3 DNA: TGCAGTGCTAGAGAAGTGACGGGGGTCTACGAGCAGTACTTC. Translation gives CSAREVTGVYEQYF.

This clonotype was detected ten times or more. This rearrangement joins TRBV20-1 to TRBJ2-1; 13 bases agree with TRBD2. The CDR3 has 15 residues. V lost 6 bases and J lost 12; bases outside the gene matches: 14. CDR1 and CDR2 (germline): DFQATT, SNEGSKA (reference sequence). The DNA for the CDR3 is TGCAGTGCAAAACAGGGGACTAGCGGGATGTTTGGGCAGTTCTTC. Its protein product is CSAKQGTSGMFGQFF.

This clonotype was detected ten times or more. This rearrangement joins TRBV20-1 to TRBJ2-5; a possible D gene is TRBD2 (6 bases). The CDR3 has 15 residues. Looked up from germline, CDR1 is DFQATT and CDR2 is SNEGSKA (reference sequence). Trimming took off 1 base at V and 5 bases at J, with 17 bases between the two ends. The CDR3 loop is CSARVPGSSRETQYF. CDR3 DNA sequence: TGCAGTGCTAGAGTCCCCGGGAGCTCGAGGGAGACCCAGTACTTC.

This clonotype has ten or more counts. The chain employs TRBV20-1 and TRBJ2-5; D is unclear. Trimming left V 3 bases short and J 5 bases short, with 4 bases between. The germline gives CDR1 DFQATT, CDR2 SNEGSKA (reference sequence). This CDR3 spans 10 amino acids. CDR3 amino acids: CSARWETQYF. CDR3 DNA sequence: TGCAGTGCTAGGTGGGAGACCCAGTACTTC.

The V and J genes are TRBV10-3 and TRBJ2-5, with TRBD1 matching over 8 bases. Trimming at V came to 4 bases and at J to 5 bases, leaving 9 bases not matched to a gene. Germline CDR1 reads ENHRY; CDR2 reads SYGVKD. CDR3 size: 15 residues. This CDR3 reads CAISVRTGQEETQYF. CDR3 nucleotides: TGTGCCATCAGTGTCCGGACAGGGCAGGAGGAGACCCAGTACTTC.

There are many counts of this clonotype. V is TRBV2 and J is TRBJ2-5, with TRBD1 matching 7 bases. The CDR3 is 15 amino acids. Germline lookup yields CDR1 SNHLY and CDR2 FYNNEI. Losses at the gene ends were 6 bases for V and 1 base for J; bases not matched to a gene: 8. For the CDR3, the DNA is TGTGCCAGCAGGTCCGCGACAGGGCCCCAAGAGACCCAGTACTTC. This encodes CASRSATGPQETQYF.

At least ten counts were recorded for this clonotype. This chain links TRBV7-2 with TRBJ2-7; D gene unclear. Looked up from germline, CDR1 is SGHTA and CDR2 is FQGNSA. This CDR3 has 15 residues. Between the trimmed V and J ends, which lost 1 base and 7 bases, there was a span of 17 bases. The CDR3 DNA sequence: TGTGCCAGCAGCTTAGGAATTGGCACGGCCGGAGAGCAGTACTTC. This gives the protein CASSLGIGTAGEQYF.

This clonotype was detected many times. The CDR3 bases are TGTGCCAGCAGTTTACGTCGTCTCACTGAAGCTTTCTTT. Translated: CASSLRRLTEAFF. The chain uses TRBV28 and TRBJ1-1, with unresolved D. Trimming removed 2 bases from V and 4 bases from J, with 8 bases in between. Germline CDR1 MDHEN, CDR2 SYDVKM. The CDR3 loop spans 13 amino acids.

In this sample, this clonotype turned up many times. The rearrangement joins TRBV20-1 to TRBJ2-1; D is unclear. From germline, CDR1 is DFQATT and CDR2 SNEGSKA (reference sequence). The CDR3 is made up of 12 amino acids. The V gene lost 5 bases and the J gene lost 4 bases, with 9 bases spanning the gap. Here the CDR3 reads CSAGFGYNEQFF. The CDR3 DNA follows: TGCAGTGCTGGATTCGGGTACAATGAGCAGTTCTTC.

This clonotype was detected ten times or more. J is TRBJ2-7 and V is TRBV20-1, with 7 bases identical to TRBD1. The CDR3 loop spans 15 amino acids. Germline-derived CDR1 and CDR2 are DFQATT and SNEGSKA (reference sequence). After removal of 5 bases from V and 4 bases from J, the junction contained 14 bases not matched to a gene. CDR3 DNA: TGCAGTGCTCCACCACCCACAGGGGTTGGATACGAGCAGTACTTC. Translating it yields CSAPPPTGVGYEQYF.

This clonotype was recorded many times. This chain joins TRBV19 and TRBJ2-5, with TRBD1 as a possible D gene (6 bases). In germline, CDR1 is LNHDA, CDR2 SQIVND (reference sequence). Trimming cost V 0 bases and J 4 bases, with 12 bases left between them. There are 15 residues in the CDR3. This CDR3 reads CASSIDRGAGETQYF. In DNA form, the CDR3 reads TGTGCCAGTAGTATAGACAGGGGCGCAGGAGAGACCCAGTACTTC.

This clonotype was seen a handful of times. This chain uses TRBV10-2 with TRBJ1-1, with D tentatively TRBD1 (6 bases). CDR1 is WSHSY and CDR2 is SAAADI in the germline V gene. The CDR3 has 14 amino acids. Deletions cut 6 bases from V and 4 bases from J, with 15 bases between. CDR3 sequence (DNA): TGCGCCAGCAGCCCGGGGGCCACGTTCACTGAAGCTTTCTTT. As protein: CASSPGATFTEAFF.

This clonotype has a count of ten or more. The gene calls are TRBV6-1 and TRBJ1-5; D is unresolved. The CDR3 extends over 13 amino acids. With 4 bases removed from V and 11 bases from J, the gap between germline ends came to 15 bases. In germline, CDR1 is MNHNS, CDR2 SASEGT. The CDR3 reads CASSGAPADTQHF. For the CDR3, the DNA is TGTGCCAGCAGTGGAGCCCCAGCAGACACCCAGCATTTT.

The chain carries TRBV25-1 and TRBJ2-2; D might be TRBD1 (5 bases). V lost 11 bases to trimming and J lost 1 base, with 11 bases between them. Germline CDR1 is MGHDK and CDR2 is SYGVNS. The CDR3 has 13 residues. This CDR3 is CADKGVNTGELFF. In DNA, the CDR3 is TGTGCCGACAAAGGGGTGAACACCGGGGAGCTGTTTTTT.

This clonotype was counted ten times or more. The rearrangement uses TRBV29-1 and TRBJ1-1, with a weak D call TRBD1 (5 bases). The CDR3 consists of 13 residues. Germline CDR1 reads SQVTM; CDR2 reads ANQGSEA. V lost 3 bases to trimming and J lost 1 base, with 9 bases between them. CDR3 amino acids: CSVESRANTEAFF. The CDR3 DNA follows: TGCAGCGTTGAGTCCAGGGCGAACACTGAAGCTTTCTTT.

This clonotype has only a few counts. The DNA of the CDR3 is TGTGCCAGCAGGACCCCCCCAGATACGCAGTATTTT. Translating it yields CASRTPPDTQYF. The chain carries TRBV12-3 or TRBV12-4 and TRBJ2-3; D is unresolved. The CDR3 length is 12 residues. The V gene lost 6 bases and the J gene lost 4 bases, with 8 bases spanning the gap.

The J gene is TRBJ1-2, the V gene TRBV5-5; unclear D gene. From germline, CDR1 is SGHKS and CDR2 YYEKEE (reference sequence). The CDR3 totals 13 residues. V was shortened by 2 bases and J by 2 bases, with 7 bases between the two germline ends. The CDR3 DNA follows: TGTGCCAGCAGCTTCGACGGAAACTATGGCTACACCTTC. It is translated as CASSFDGNYGYTF.

There are many counts of this clonotype. This chain uses TRBV2 with TRBJ2-7, with 10 nucleotides matching TRBD2. The germline CDR1 and CDR2 sequences are SNHLY and FYNNEI. The CDR3 length is 13 residues. Trimming took 11 bases from V and 4 from J; bases not matched to a gene: 8. The CDR3 DNA sequence: TGTGCCCTGCGGCTAGCGGGAGTATACGAGCAGTACTTC. Its protein is CALRLAGVYEQYF.

This clonotype showed up just a few times. V gene TRBV6-9 combines with J gene TRBJ1-2; D call uncertain. In germline, CDR1 is MNHGY, CDR2 SVAAGI. V lost 0 bases to trimming and J lost 3 bases, with 14 bases between them. The CDR3 runs to 16 residues. CDR3 loop: CASSYSVGGPDYGYTF. CDR3 bases: TGTGCCAGCAGTTATTCCGTAGGAGGGCCAGACTATGGCTACACCTTC.

The sample holds many counts of this clonotype. The V call is TRBV6-6, the J call TRBJ1-6; D is unclear. The CDR3 loop spans 12 amino acids. CDR1 MNHNY and CDR2 SVGAGI come from the germline V gene (reference sequence). V gave up 0 bases and J gave up 9 bases, with 3 bases separating them. The CDR3 nucleotides are TGTGCCAGCAGTTACTCTCGTTCACCCCTCCACTTT. Its translation is CASSYSRSPLHF.

This clonotype was detected many times. V is TRBV12-3 or TRBV12-4 and J is TRBJ2-3; D gene ambiguous. CDR3 length equals 13 residues. Trimming stripped 7 bases from V and 2 bases from J, with 10 bases between. This CDR3 reads CASITPYTDTQYF. CDR3 nucleotides: TGTGCCAGCATCACTCCGTACACAGATACGCAGTATTTT.

V is TRBV14 and J is TRBJ1-3; a weak D match, TRBD1 (5 bases). The germline gives CDR1 SGHDN, CDR2 FVKESK. The CDR3 runs to 16 residues. Trimming took 2 bases from V and 4 from J, leaving 15 bases between them. The CDR3 here is CASSQTRGDRGNTIYF. CDR3 nucleotide sequence: TGTGCCAGCAGCCAAACCAGAGGGGATAGAGGAAACACCATATATTTT.